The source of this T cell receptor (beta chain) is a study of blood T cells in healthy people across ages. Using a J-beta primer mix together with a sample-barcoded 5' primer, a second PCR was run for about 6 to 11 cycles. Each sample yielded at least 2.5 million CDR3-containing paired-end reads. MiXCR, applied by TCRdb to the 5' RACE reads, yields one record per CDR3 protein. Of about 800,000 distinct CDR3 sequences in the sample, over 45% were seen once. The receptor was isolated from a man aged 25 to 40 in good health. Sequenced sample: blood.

CDR3: CASSPARAGPYEQYF. The CDR3 DNA is TGTGCCAGCAGCCCGGCCAGAGCAGGTCCCTACGAGCAGTACTTC. V usage is TRBV9 and J usage is TRBJ2-7, with D uncertain. Germline V gives CDR1 SGDLS, CDR2 YYNGEE. The V gene lost 4 bases and the J gene lost 2 bases, with 16 bases spanning the gap. The CDR3 length is 15 residues.